This TCR beta chain derives from a study of technical replicates of blood from a few donors. Losses at the gene ends were 3 bases for V and 7 bases for J; bases not matched to a gene: 16. The CDR3 extends over 18 amino acids. Generated by immunoSEQ multiplex PCR, the TCRdb table keeps only in-frame clones and is missing some. This sample has fewer than 70,000 clones, with 75% to 90% found just once. The TCR sequence derives from a human donor in good health. Some clones in this sample may be carry-over from other donors' samples. Source material: PBMCs. The chain couples TRBV23-1 to TRBJ2-1, with 9 positions matching TRBD1. TRBV23-1 is reported as an ORF; its role is uncertain. The CDR3 DNA is TGCGCCAGCAGTCAGAGCATGACCGGGACAGGGTTCCGGAATGAGCAGTTCTTC. Translating gives CASSQSMTGTGFRNEQFF.